The entry that follows covers one TCR beta chain sequence. Here immunoSEQ multiplex PCR was the method, and the copy in TCRdb shows in-frame clones only, minus some. Among just under 35,000 clones listed, roughly 93% were seen once. Trimming left V 0 bases short and J 3 bases short, with 12 bases between. The CDR3 loop spans 15 amino acids. Germline-derived CDR1 and CDR2 are SGHTA and FQGNSA. This entry is derived from a study of T cell changes during pregnancy in multiple sclerosis. This clonotype originated in a female donor in good health, enrolled as a control in a pregnancy study. The sequenced sample was peripheral blood, obtained in the second trimester of pregnancy. This chain uses TRBV7-2 with TRBJ2-7; D uncertain. This chain's CDR3 is CASSLAVGSLYEQYF. In nucleotides, the CDR3 is TGTGCCAGCAGCTTAGCGGTGGGCTCTCTCTACGAGCAGTACTTC.